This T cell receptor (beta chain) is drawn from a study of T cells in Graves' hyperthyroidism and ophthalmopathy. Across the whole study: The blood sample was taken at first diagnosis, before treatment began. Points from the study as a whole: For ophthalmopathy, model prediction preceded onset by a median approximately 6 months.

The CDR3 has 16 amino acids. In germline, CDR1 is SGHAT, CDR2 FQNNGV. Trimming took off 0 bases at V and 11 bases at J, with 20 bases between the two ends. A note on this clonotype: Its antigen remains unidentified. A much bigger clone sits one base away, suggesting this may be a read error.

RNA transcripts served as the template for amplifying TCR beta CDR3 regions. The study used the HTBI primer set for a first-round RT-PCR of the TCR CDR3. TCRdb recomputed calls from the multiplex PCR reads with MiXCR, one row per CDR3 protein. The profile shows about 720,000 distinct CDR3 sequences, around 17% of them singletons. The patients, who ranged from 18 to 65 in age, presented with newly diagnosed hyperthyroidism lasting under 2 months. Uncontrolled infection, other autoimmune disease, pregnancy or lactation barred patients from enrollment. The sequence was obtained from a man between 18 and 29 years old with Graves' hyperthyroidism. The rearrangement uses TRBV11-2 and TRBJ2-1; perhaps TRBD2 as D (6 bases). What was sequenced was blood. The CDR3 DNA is TGTGCCAGCAGCTTAGATACAGCGGGCGGAGGAAATAAGCAGTTCTTC. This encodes CASSLDTAGGGNKQFF.